Described below is a single T cell receptor (beta chain) sequence and its context. Clones were sequenced by immunoSEQ multiplex PCR, and TCRdb holds only the in-frame ones, with some missing. This sample carries under 250,000 clones, under 95% of them seen once, and the ten largest clones take 1% to 1.5%. The source of the sample is a study of blood T cell repertoires in COVID-19. Across the study: Sites in the United States, Italy and Spain provided acute and convalescent COVID-19 samples.

Trimming removed 4 bases from V and 12 bases from J; junction bases left unmatched: 11. Germline V gene sequence: CDR1 MNHEY, CDR2 SVGAGI. CDR3 length equals 14 residues. The sequenced material came from peripheral blood. This receptor was taken from a young man with acute or convalescent COVID-19. J is TRBJ2-1 and V is TRBV6-5; 8 bases match TRBD1. CDR3 in DNA: TGTGCCAGCAGTTCCTGGGACAGGTTAGCTGGGCAGTTCTTC. Translated, it gives CASSSWDRLAGQFF.